A selection of T cell receptor beta chains follows, all from one sample in a study of blood T cell repertoires in COVID-19. Using immunoSEQ multiplex PCR, the repertoire was profiled, and TCRdb retains in-frame clones only, with some absent. The sample records about 200,000 clones, about nine tenths being singletons. Specimen: PBMCs or T cells enriched from blood (not recorded which). These receptors came from a woman younger than 45 who had recovered from COVID-19. Each CDR3 is given with its conserved first and last residue. D genes are given only for firm matches. The size entry is marked missing in some rows and otherwise reads once, few, many or a size class.

TRBJ2-1 | - | TRBD2 | TRBV18 | CASSPNPGLAGARPEDEQFF | TGTGCCAGCTCACCAAATCCGGGACTAGCGGGAGCCCGCCCTGAGGATGAGCAGTTCTTC
TRBJ2-3 | - | - | TRBV24-1 | CATGTSGTDTQYF | TGTGCCACCGGGACATCTGGCACAGATACGCAGTATTTT
TRBJ1-1 | - | TRBD1 | TRBV7-2 | CASSLAWAGGRFGGEAFF | TGTGCCAGCAGCTTAGCGTGGGCAGGGGGCAGATTTGGTGGTGAAGCTTTCTTT
TRBJ1-6 | once | TRBD1 | TRBV3-1/TRBV3-2 | CASSQEGRGNSPLHF | TGTGCCAGCAGCCAAGAGGGCAGGGGGAATTCACCCCTCCACTTT
TRBJ1-2 | - | - | TRBV4-1 | CASRDSGGPYYGYTF | TGCGCCAGCAGGGATTCGGGGGGACCCTACTATGGCTACACCTTC
TRBJ2-3 | - | TRBD1 | TRBV7-3 | CASSAEGTGGTQYF | TGTGCCAGCAGCGCCGAGGGGACAGGGGGTACGCAGTATTTT
TRBJ2-1 | - | TRBD1 | TRBV2 | CASYRGYNEQFF | TGTGCCAGCTACAGGGGCTACAATGAGCAGTTCTTC
TRBJ1-2 | - | - | TRBV19 | CASNNWWRGLAKGYTF | TGTGCCAGTAACAATTGGTGGAGGGGCCTAGCTAAGGGCTACACCTTC
TRBJ1-2 | - | - | TRBV5-1 | CASSLVGGKNYGYTF | TGCGCCAGCAGCTTGGTGGGAGGGAAAAACTATGGCTACACCTTC
TRBJ2-1 | - | TRBD2 | TRBV29-1 | CSVSPGTSFYNEQFF | TGCAGCGTGTCCCCCGGGACTAGTTTTTACAATGAGCAGTTCTTC
TRBJ1-1 | - | TRBD1 | TRBV7-2 | CASSSNGEGATEAFF | TGTGCCAGCAGCTCCAACGGAGAGGGGGCCACTGAAGCTTTCTTT
TRBJ2-7 | once | - | TRBV29-1 | CSDIRASSYEQYF | TGCAGCGATATCAGGGCGAGCTCCTACGAGCAGTACTTC
TRBJ2-7 | - | TRBD1 | TRBV20-1 | CSASSETGTYEQYF | TGCAGTGCTAGTTCAGAGACAGGGACCTACGAGCAGTACTTC
TRBJ2-2 | - | TRBD2 | TRBV4-3 | CASSQVGSGRITGELFF | TGCGCCAGCAGCCAAGTCGGTAGCGGGAGAATCACCGGGGAGCTGTTTTTT
TRBJ1-6 | - | TRBD1 | TRBV9 | CASSPPGQGYNSPLHF | TGTGCCAGCAGCCCACCGGGACAGGGCTATAATTCACCCCTCCACTTT
TRBJ1-3 | - | - | TRBV4-2 | CASSQVFSVSGNTIYF | TGTGCCAGCAGCCAAGTTTTTTCGGTATCTGGAAACACCATATATTTT
TRBJ1-2 | - | - | TRBV6-4 | CASSSSGGYGYTF | TGTGCCAGCAGTTCCTCGGGGGGCTATGGCTACACCTTC
TRBJ1-1 | - | TRBD1 | TRBV15 | CATSFFDRAAFF | TGTGCCACCAGCTTCTTCGACAGGGCGGCTTTCTTT
TRBJ2-3 | - | TRBD2 | TRBV11-3 | CASSSSGGRTDTQYF | TGTGCCAGCAGCTCTAGCGGGGGCCGCACAGATACGCAGTATTTT
TRBJ1-2 | - | - | TRBV29-1 | CSATDSVKLYGYTF | TGCAGCGCCACGGACAGCGTCAAGCTCTATGGCTACACCTTC
TRBJ2-7 | - | TRBD1 | TRBV5-1 | CASSWGQGPYEQYF | TGCGCCAGCAGCTGGGGACAGGGGCCCTACGAGCAGTACTTC
TRBJ2-5 | - | TRBD2 | TRBV28 | CASSRGGTGQETQYF | TGTGCCAGCAGTCGGGGGGGGACGGGACAAGAGACCCAGTACTTC
TRBJ2-5 | - | TRBD1 | TRBV2 | CASSETGGGETQYF | TGTGCCAGCAGCGAGACAGGGGGCGGGGAGACCCAGTACTTC
TRBJ2-4 | - | TRBD1 | TRBV6-1 | CASSKADRGAKNIQYF | TGTGCCAGCAGTAAAGCCGACAGGGGAGCCAAAAACATTCAGTACTTC
TRBJ1-5 | once | - | TRBV25-1 | CASSEYSWGGERPQHF | TGTGCCAGCAGTGAATACAGTTGGGGGGGTGAAAGGCCCCAGCATTTT
TRBJ1-2 | - | TRBD1 | TRBV4-3 | CASSQAIQGLYGYTF | TGCGCCAGCAGCCAAGCCATACAGGGGCTTTATGGCTACACCTTC
TRBJ1-2 | many | - | TRBV7-9 | CASSLNPFGQDNFYGYTF | TGTGCCAGCAGCTTAAATCCTTTTGGGCAGGATAACTTCTATGGCTACACCTTC
TRBJ2-1 | - | TRBD2 | TRBV6-5 | CASRPGLAENNEQFF | TGTGCCAGCAGACCGGGACTAGCAGAGAACAATGAGCAGTTCTTC
TRBJ2-7 | - | TRBD2 | TRBV28 | CASRGRLAGDLEQYF | TGTGCCAGCAGGGGCCGACTAGCGGGAGATCTCGAGCAGTACTTC
TRBJ2-6 | - | TRBD2 | TRBV9 | CASSLTSGRSLGANVLTF | TGTGCCAGCAGCCTCACTAGCGGGAGGTCACTTGGGGCCAACGTCCTGACTTTC
TRBJ1-1 | - | - | TRBV5-1 | CASSLEPGVPNTEAFF | TGCGCCAGCAGCTTGGAACCAGGGGTACCTAACACTGAAGCTTTCTTT
TRBJ2-5 | - | TRBD1 | TRBV6-5 | CASSRNRGRETQYF | TGTGCCAGCAGCCGAAACAGGGGCAGGGAGACCCAGTACTTC
TRBJ1-1 | - | - | TRBV12-3/TRBV12-4 | CASSLEVAEAFF | TGTGCCAGCAGTTTAGAGGTGGCGGAGGCTTTCTTT
TRBJ2-1 | - | TRBD2 | TRBV24-1 | CATSVGGGGFNEQFF | TGTGCCACCAGTGTTGGCGGGGGGGGTTTCAATGAGCAGTTCTTC
TRBJ1-1 | - | - | TRBV18 | CASSQGENTEAFF | TGTGCCAGCTCACAGGGGGAGAACACTGAAGCTTTCTTT
TRBJ1-2 | - | - | TRBV24-1 | CATSRALVYGYTF | TGTGCCACCAGCAGGGCGTTGGTCTATGGCTACACCTTC
TRBJ2-7 | - | TRBD1 | TRBV6-6 | CASSYSGTGPGEQYF | TGTGCCAGCAGTTATTCCGGGACAGGGCCGGGCGAGCAGTACTTC
TRBJ1-6 | - | - | TRBV7-9 | CASSPTAVSPLHF | TGTGCCAGCAGCCCAACCGCGGTCTCACCCCTCCACTTT
TRBJ1-2 | - | - | TRBV9 | CASSVDRRYTF | TGTGCCAGCAGCGTAGACAGACGTTACACCTTC
TRBJ1-5 | - | TRBD1 | TRBV18 | CASSPGQGAQPQHF | TGTGCCAGCTCACCGGGACAGGGCGCTCAGCCCCAGCATTTT
TRBJ2-1 | - | TRBD2 | TRBV6-5 | CASSSLGGGPNEQFF | TGTGCCAGCAGCTCCCTGGGGGGAGGGCCCAATGAGCAGTTCTTC
TRBJ1-2 | - | TRBD1 | TRBV30 | CAWSRDRGTNGYTF | TGTGCCTGGAGTAGGGACAGGGGGACAAATGGCTACACCTTC
TRBJ1-1 | - | - | TRBV5-1 | CASSNGWAPQGVEAFF | TGCGCCAGCAGCAATGGGTGGGCCCCTCAGGGTGTTGAAGCTTTCTTT